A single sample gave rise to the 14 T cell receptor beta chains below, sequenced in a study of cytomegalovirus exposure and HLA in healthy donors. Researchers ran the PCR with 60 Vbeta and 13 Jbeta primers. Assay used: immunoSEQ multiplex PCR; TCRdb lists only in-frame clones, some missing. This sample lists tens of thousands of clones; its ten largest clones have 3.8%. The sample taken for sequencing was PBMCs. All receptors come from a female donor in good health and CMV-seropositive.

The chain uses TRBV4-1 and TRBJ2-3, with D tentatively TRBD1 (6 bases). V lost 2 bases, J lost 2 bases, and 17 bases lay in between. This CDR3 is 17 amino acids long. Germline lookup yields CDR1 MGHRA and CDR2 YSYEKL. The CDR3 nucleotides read TGCGCCAGCAGCCAAAGAAGTGACAGGATATCCACAGATACGCAGTATTTT. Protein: CASSQRSDRISTDTQYF.

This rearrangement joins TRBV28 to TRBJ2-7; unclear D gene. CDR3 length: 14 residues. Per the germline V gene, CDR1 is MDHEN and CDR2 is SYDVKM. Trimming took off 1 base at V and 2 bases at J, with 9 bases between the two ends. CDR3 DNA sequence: TGTGCCAGCAGTTTATACCGAACGGCCTACGAGCAGTACTTC. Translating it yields CASSLYRTAYEQYF.

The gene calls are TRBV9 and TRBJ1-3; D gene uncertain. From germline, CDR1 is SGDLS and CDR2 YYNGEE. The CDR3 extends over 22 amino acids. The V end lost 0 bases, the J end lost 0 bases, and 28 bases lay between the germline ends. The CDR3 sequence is CASSVDSLPRRISPSSGNTIYF. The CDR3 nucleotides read TGTGCCAGCAGCGTAGACTCCCTGCCCAGGCGTATCTCACCCTCCTCTGGAAACACCATATATTTT.

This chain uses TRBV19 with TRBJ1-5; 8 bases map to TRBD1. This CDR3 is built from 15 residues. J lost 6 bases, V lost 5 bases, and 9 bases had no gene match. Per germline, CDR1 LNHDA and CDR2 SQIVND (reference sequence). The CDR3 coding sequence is TGTGCCAGTAGTTCGGGGACAGGAGGCGCTCAGCCCCAGCATTTT. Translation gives CASSSGTGGAQPQHF.

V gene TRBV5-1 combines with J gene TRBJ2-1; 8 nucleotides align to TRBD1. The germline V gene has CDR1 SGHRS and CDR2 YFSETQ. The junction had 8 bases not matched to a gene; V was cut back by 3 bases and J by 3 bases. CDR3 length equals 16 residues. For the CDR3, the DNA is TGCGCCAGCAGCTGGACAACGGGACAGGTCTACAATGAGCAGTTCTTC. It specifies CASSWTTGQVYNEQFF.

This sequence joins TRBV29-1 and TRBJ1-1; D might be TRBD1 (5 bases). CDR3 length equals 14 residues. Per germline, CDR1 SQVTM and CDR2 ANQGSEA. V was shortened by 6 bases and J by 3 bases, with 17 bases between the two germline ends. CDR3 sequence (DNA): TGCAGCGTAAGGAGGGCTGGGGGGGACACTGAAGCTTTCTTT. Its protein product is CSVRRAGGDTEAFF.

The CDR3 DNA sequence: TGCGCCACCCGACAAGCGGGGAACACCGGGGAGCTGTTTTTT. Its translation is CATRQAGNTGELFF. The chain employs TRBV4-1 and TRBJ2-2, with D perhaps TRBD2 (6 bases). The CDR3 contains 14 residues. V was cut by 10 bases and J by 1 base, with 13 bases left in between. Germline assignment: CDR1 MGHRA and CDR2 YSYEKL.

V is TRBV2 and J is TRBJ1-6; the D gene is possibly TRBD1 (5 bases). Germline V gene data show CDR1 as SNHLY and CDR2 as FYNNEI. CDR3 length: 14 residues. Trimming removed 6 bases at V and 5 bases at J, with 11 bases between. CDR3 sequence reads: CASRRQTHNSPLHF. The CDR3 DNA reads TGTGCCAGCAGGAGACAGACACATAATTCACCCCTCCACTTT.

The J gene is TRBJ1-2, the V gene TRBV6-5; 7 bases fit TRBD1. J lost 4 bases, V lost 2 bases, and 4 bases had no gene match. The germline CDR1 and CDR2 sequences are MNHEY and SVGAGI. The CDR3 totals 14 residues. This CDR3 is CASSYTGQIYGYTF. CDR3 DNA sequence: TGTGCCAGCAGTTACACGGGACAGATCTATGGCTACACCTTC.

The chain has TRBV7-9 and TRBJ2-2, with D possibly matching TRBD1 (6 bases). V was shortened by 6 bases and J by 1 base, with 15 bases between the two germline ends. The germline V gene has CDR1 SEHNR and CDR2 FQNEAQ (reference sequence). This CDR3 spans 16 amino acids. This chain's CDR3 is CASRQGTGRNTGELFF. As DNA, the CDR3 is TGTGCCAGCAGACAAGGCACAGGGAGGAACACCGGGGAGCTGTTTTTT.

CDR3 sequence reads: CASSPRDSGLGGSNEQFF. CDR3 in DNA: TGTGCCAGCTCACCCCGTGATTCGGGCCTCGGAGGTAGCAATGAGCAGTTCTTC. This chain joins TRBV18 and TRBJ2-1; perhaps TRBD2 as D (5 bases). Trimming took 3 bases from V and 6 from J, leaving 24 bases between them. CDR3 length: 18 residues. Germline CDR1 KGHSH, CDR2 LQKENI.

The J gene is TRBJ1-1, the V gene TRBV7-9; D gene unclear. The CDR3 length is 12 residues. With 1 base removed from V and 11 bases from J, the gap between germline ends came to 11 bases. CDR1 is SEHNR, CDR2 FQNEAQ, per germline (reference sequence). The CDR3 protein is CASSLVNERAFF. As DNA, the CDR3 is TGTGCCAGCAGCTTAGTCAATGAACGGGCTTTCTTT. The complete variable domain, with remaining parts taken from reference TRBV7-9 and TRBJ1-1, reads DTGVSQNPRHKITKRGQNVTFRCDPISEHNRLYWYRQTLGQGPEFLTYFQNEAQLEKSRLLSDRFSAERPKGSFSTLEIQRTEQGDSAMYLCASSLVNERAFFGQGTRLTVV.

The CDR3 reads CASSQGTPRGPRQGHQPQHF. CDR3 in DNA: TGCGCCAGCAGCCAAGGCACCCCCCGGGGCCCGCGACAGGGGCATCAGCCCCAGCATTTT. The genes are TRBV4-1 and TRBJ1-5; 8 bases map to TRBD1. The ends lost 1 base at V and 5 bases at J; junction bases unmatched: 19. Germline V gives CDR1 MGHRA, CDR2 YSYEKL. CDR3 length equals 20 residues.

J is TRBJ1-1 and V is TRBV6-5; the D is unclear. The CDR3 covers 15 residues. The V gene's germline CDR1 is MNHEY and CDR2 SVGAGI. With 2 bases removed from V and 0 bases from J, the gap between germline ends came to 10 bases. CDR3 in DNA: TGTGCCAGCAGTTACCGTTCAGTTATGAACACTGAAGCTTTCTTT. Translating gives CASSYRSVMNTEAFF.